This TCR beta chain was recorded in a study of cytomegalovirus exposure and HLA in healthy donors. With 60 Vbeta and 13 Jbeta primers, the PCR was carried out. Assay used: immunoSEQ multiplex PCR; TCRdb lists only in-frame clones, some missing. The sample includes under 200,000 clones, just under 80% of them seen just once. CDR3 length: 15 amino acids. V shed 4 bases and J 6 bases; nucleotides not matched to a gene: 8. Germline V gene lookup returns CDR1 SGHDT and CDR2 YYEEEE. Sequencing was done on a sample of PBMCs. The chain is built from TRBV5-6 and TRBJ1-4; 8 bases fit TRBD1. The TCR sequence derives from a young man in good health and CMV-seronegative. CDR3 DNA: TGTGCCAGCAGCCAGCAGGACAGGGACTATGAAAAACTGTTTTTT. Residues: CASSQQDRDYEKLFF. Combining the CDR3 with reference TRBV5-6 and TRBJ1-4 gives the whole variable domain DAGVTQSPTHLIKTRGQQVTLRCSPKSGHDTVSWYQQALGQGPQFIFQYYEEEERQRGNFPDRFSGHQFPNYSSELNVNALLLGDSALYLCASSQQDRDYEKLFFGSGTQLSVL.